What follows are 5 T cell receptor beta chains derived from one specimen sequenced in a study of blood T cell repertoires in COVID-19 (dated by TCRdb to the early 2020s). Libraries were prepared through the immunoSEQ multiplex PCR assay. Sourced from immuneACCESS, this table was stored by TCRdb with only in-frame sequences that have V and J called. A share of the clones is absent; for the studies checked, an unresolved V gene accounts for under half, and the remainder has no known explanation. The sample table records about 69,000 clones; roughly 80% of these occur just once. The top ten clones comprise about 14% of the sample. Sample: peripheral blood. These receptors originate from a middle-aged man with COVID-19, enrolled during active disease.

This clone was picked up a small number of times. The chain employs TRBV25-1 and TRBJ2-7; TRBD1 is a possible D gene (6 bases). The CDR3 covers 15 residues. Germline V gives CDR1 MGHDK, CDR2 SYGVNS. V was clipped by 2 bases and J by 1 base, with 12 bases between them. In DNA form, the CDR3 reads TGTGCCAGCAGTGAAGGGACACCCCCTTCCTACGAGCAGTACTTC. Translating gives CASSEGTPPSYEQYF.

This clone was observed a handful of times. The chain combines TRBV4-1 with TRBJ1-6; 7 bases agree with TRBD1. This CDR3 is built from 17 residues. Germline V gives CDR1 MGHRA, CDR2 YSYEKL. V lost 3 bases and J lost 8; bases outside the gene matches: 13. As DNA, the CDR3 is TGCGCCAGCAGCCATAAACCGGGGACAGTTAAGGATTCACCCCTCCACTTT. Protein: CASSHKPGTVKDSPLHF.

V usage is TRBV30 and J usage is TRBJ2-1; D possibly corresponds to TRBD2 (6 bases). This CDR3 comprises 17 residues. Germline CDR1 GTSNPN, CDR2 SVGIG (reference sequence). The V gene lost 1 base and the J gene lost 8 bases, with 24 bases spanning the gap. Here the CDR3 DNA reads TGTGCCTGGAGTGGGGGAGACGGACTAATTAAGGTCGATGAGCAGTTCTTC. Encoded protein: CAWSGGDGLIKVDEQFF.

This clone has just a few counts. The rearrangement uses TRBV6-1 and TRBJ2-1; 10 nucleotides align to TRBD2. The junction had 0 bases not matched to a gene; V was cut back by 0 bases and J by 4 bases. In germline, CDR1 is MNHNS, CDR2 SASEGT. The CDR3 spans 15 residues. The CDR3 region is CASSEASGGYNEQFF. DNA of the CDR3: TGTGCCAGCAGTGAAGCTAGCGGGGGGTACAATGAGCAGTTCTTC.

By frequency in the sample, this clone is medium-sized. CDR3 coding DNA: TGTGCCAGCAGCGTAGGACCAGCGGTAGTCTATGGCTACACCTTC. Its protein product is CASSVGPAVVYGYTF. V is TRBV9 and J is TRBJ1-2; D is uncertain. The germline V gene encodes CDR1 SGDLS and CDR2 YYNGEE. The CDR3 covers 15 residues. V lost 0 bases, J lost 4 bases, and 13 bases lay in between.